What follows are 15 T cell receptor beta chains derived from one specimen sequenced in a study of Graves' ophthalmopathy and Graves' hyperthyroidism. As the template, RNA transcripts were used to amplify TCR beta CDR3 regions. The workflow started with a first-round RT-PCR run with HTBI primers and then moved on to a second-round multiplex PCR. MiXCR, run by TCRdb on the multiplex PCR reads, gives a single entry per CDR3 protein. The table shows about 1.1 million distinct CDR3 sequences, with 36% occurring only once. Material: peripheral blood or thyroid tissue (not recorded which). The receptors come from an adult man with Graves' hyperthyroidism.

Here the CDR3 reads CASTHRAHSYEQYF. The CDR3 DNA reads TGTGCCAGCACCCACAGGGCCCACTCCTACGAGCAGTACTTC. The V gene is TRBV10-3, the J gene TRBJ2-7, with D maybe TRBD1 (6 bases). Trimming stripped 10 bases from V and 0 bases from J, with 16 bases between. This CDR3 is 14 amino acids long. CDR1 and CDR2 (germline): ENHRY, SYGVKD.

This clonotype was found many times. This chain uses TRBV9 with TRBJ2-7; D perhaps matches TRBD1 (6 bases). The CDR3 consists of 15 residues. CDR1 is SGDLS, CDR2 YYNGEE, per germline. V lost 0 bases, J lost 0 bases, and 10 bases lay in between. The CDR3 here is CASSVGPDSSYEQYF. As DNA, the CDR3 is TGTGCCAGCAGCGTAGGTCCGGACAGCTCCTACGAGCAGTACTTC.

This clonotype was picked up many times. The chain links TRBV7-9 to TRBJ1-4, with 11 positions matching TRBD1. Germline assignment: CDR1 SEHNR and CDR2 FQNEAQ (reference sequence). V was clipped by 5 bases and J by 8 bases; unmatched bases: 7. CDR3 length: 15 residues. CDR3 DNA: TGTGCCAGCAGCGCGTGGACAGGGGGCTTGGAAAAACTGTTTTTT. Protein product: CASSAWTGGLEKLFF.

Only a few counts were recorded for this clonotype. The chain uses TRBV20-1 and TRBJ2-7, with 8 bases that match TRBD1. There are 13 residues in the CDR3. With V trimmed by 5 bases and J by 2 bases, 5 bases remained unmatched. Germline lookup yields CDR1 DFQATT and CDR2 SNEGSKA (reference sequence). The CDR3 bases are TGCAGTGCTTTCGGGACAGGCACCTACGAGCAGTACTTC. It specifies CSAFGTGTYEQYF.

Remarks on this clonotype: One junction end disagrees with the germline gene, perhaps due to a read error. V is TRBV5-1 and J is TRBJ2-2, with 8 bases fitting TRBD2. From germline, CDR1 is SGHRS and CDR2 YFSETQ. This CDR3 is built from 14 residues. The CDR3 region has the DNA TGTGCCAGCAACCCGGACGGGAGGGCCCGGGAGCTGTTTTTT. Translation: CASNPDGRARELFF. The variable domain in full, completed from reference TRBV5-1 and TRBJ2-2, reads KAGVTQTPRYLIKTRGQQVTLSCSPISGHRSVSWYQQTPGQGLQFLFEYFSETQRNKGNFPGRFSGRQFSNSRSEMNVSTLELGDSALYLCASNPDGRARELFFGEGSRLTVL.

This clonotype was recorded only once. The V gene is TRBV14, the J gene TRBJ1-2; possibly TRBD1 for D (6 bases). This CDR3 comprises 15 residues. CDR1 is SGHDN and CDR2 is FVKESK in the germline V gene. V lost 3 bases to trimming and J lost 2 bases, with 13 bases between them. The CDR3 spells CASSQIAGVNYGYTF. In nucleotides, the CDR3 is TGTGCCAGCAGCCAGATAGCAGGGGTGAACTATGGCTACACCTTC.

Ten or more counts support this clonotype. The V and J genes are TRBV29-1 and TRBJ2-7; tentatively, D is TRBD1 or TRBD2 (5 bases each). The CDR3 length is 13 residues. Trimming shortened V by 5 bases and J by 0 bases, and 11 bases separated the two germline ends. In germline, CDR1 is SQVTM, CDR2 ANQGSEA. The CDR3 DNA reads as TGCAGCGTTCGAGGGGTTCACTCCTACGAGCAGTACTTC. This codes for CSVRGVHSYEQYF.

V is TRBV15 and J is TRBJ1-5, with no clear D. Germline CDR1 reads LNHNV; CDR2 reads YYDKDF (reference sequence). V shed 0 bases and J shed 5 bases, with 11 bases lying between them. There are 15 residues in the CDR3. In DNA form, the CDR3 reads TGTGCCACCAGCAGAGAAACGGGAAACTATCAGCCCCAGCATTTT. Translating it yields CATSRETGNYQPQHF.

This sequence joins TRBV7-9 and TRBJ2-5, with D possibly being TRBD1 (6 bases). With 7 bases removed from V and 5 bases from J, the gap between germline ends came to 17 bases. Germline assignment: CDR1 SEHNR and CDR2 FQNEAQ (reference sequence). The CDR3 consists of 14 residues. CDR3 sequence (DNA): TGTGCCAGCATCAGGGCCCTGGGGGCCGAGACCCAGTACTTC. This codes for CASIRALGAETQYF.

This clonotype was recorded at least ten times. The chain joins TRBV29-1 to TRBJ1-1; D is unclear. The germline V gene has CDR1 SQVTM and CDR2 ANQGSEA. The CDR3 loop spans 10 amino acids. Trimming removed 4 bases at V and 8 bases at J, with 8 bases between. CDR3 amino acids: CSVVLEEAFF. DNA of the CDR3: TGCAGCGTTGTGCTGGAAGAAGCTTTCTTT.

Points on this clonotype: This may stem from a read error, because a much larger clone lies one nucleotide away. The chain carries TRBV12-3 or TRBV12-4 and TRBJ1-6; D remains unclear. The CDR3 has 12 residues. The CDR3 DNA follows: TGTGCCAGCAGTGTGGGAGTTTCACCCCACCACTTT. Translation: CASSVGVSPHHF.

The rearrangement joins TRBV6-5 to TRBJ1-5, with D possibly TRBD1 on 6 matching bases. V lost 7 bases and J 6 bases, leaving 13 bases between the germline ends. The CDR3 consists of 13 residues. CDR1 and CDR2 (germline): MNHEY, SVGAGI. The CDR3 protein is CASTQGGSQPQHF. In DNA, the CDR3 is TGTGCCAGCACACAGGGTGGTTCTCAGCCCCAGCATTTT.

V is TRBV12-3 or TRBV12-4 and J is TRBJ2-7; D may match TRBD1 or TRBD2 (6 bases each). Trimming shortened V by 1 base and J by 7 bases, and 14 bases separated the two germline ends. The CDR3 spans 14 residues. Here the CDR3 reads CASSLGWGAEEQYF. The CDR3 coding sequence is TGTGCCAGCAGTTTAGGGTGGGGGGCGGAAGAGCAGTACTTC.

At least ten counts were recorded for this clonotype. V gene TRBV11-2 combines with J gene TRBJ1-1, with 7 positions matching TRBD1. This CDR3 has 15 residues. Germline CDR1 is SGHAT and CDR2 is FQNNGV. After removal of 3 bases from V and 0 bases from J, the junction contained 4 bases not matched to a gene. DNA of the CDR3: TGTGCCAGCAGCTTGGGAGGGGGCGTGAACACTGAAGCTTTCTTT. It translates to CASSLGGGVNTEAFF.

Many counts were recorded for this clonotype. This rearrangement joins TRBV3-1 to TRBJ2-2; D is ambiguous. This CDR3 is built from 13 residues. The V end was cut by 4 bases, the J end by 2 bases, with 5 bases between. CDR1 and CDR2 from the germline V gene are LGHDT and YNNKEL (reference sequence). Written as DNA, the CDR3 is TGTGCCAGCAGCCCGGTTAACACCGGGGAGCTGTTTTTT. It yields the protein CASSPVNTGELFF.